This T cell receptor beta chain appears in the sequencing data of a study of cytomegalovirus exposure and HLA in healthy donors. Study summary: Researchers found that just over 80% of a few hundred genotyped donors fell within the Caucasian-associated ancestry cluster. Study-level results: In a later analysis, a missense DCLRE1C variant was linked to TCR beta V- and J-gene trimming. Reported results showed that the classifier diagnosed cytomegalovirus status with high specificity and sensitivity. Other equally common chains were less clonally expanded than HLA-associated TCR beta chains, a later analysis showed.

Germline CDR1 and CDR2: SGHRS and YFSETQ. Trimming took off 0 bases at V and 4 bases at J, with 10 bases between the two ends. This CDR3 is 14 amino acids long. Of note for this clone: Antigen unknown.

It was with 60 Vbeta and 13 Jbeta primers that the PCR ran. The assay was immunoSEQ multiplex PCR, and TCRdb's table has in-frame clones only and misses some. The table shows about 150,000 clones, with about 64% occurring only once. V is TRBV5-1 and J is TRBJ1-2; D is uncertain. This TCR was sampled from a woman aged 55-69 years in good health and CMV-seropositive. The sequenced sample consisted of PBMCs. The CDR3, as DNA: TGCGCCAGCAGCTTGGACCCGGGTGGCTATGGCTACACCTTC. The encoded protein is CASSLDPGGYGYTF.